A single sample is the source of the 31 T cell receptor beta chains below, sequenced in a study of OX40 agonist ivuxolimab in advanced cancers. Only in-frame clones appear in the TCRdb table, and some are missing; sequencing was by immunoSEQ multiplex PCR. The repertoire holds around 77,000 clones, with approximately 89% as singletons. The sequencing used CD4+ or CD8+ T cells sorted from blood, collected in a trial of the OX40 agonist ivuxolimab. The receptors were sampled from an adult with an advanced solid tumor such as melanoma, head and neck, liver or kidney cancer.

The chain couples TRBV4-1 to TRBJ1-5; 10 positions agree with TRBD1. The CDR3 is 18 amino acids. The ends lost 2 bases at V and 7 bases at J; junction bases unmatched: 14. Germline values: CDR1 MGHRA, CDR2 YSYEKL. Here the CDR3 reads CASSQRDRGFYFSQPQHF. The CDR3 DNA is TGCGCCAGCAGCCAAAGGGACAGGGGTTTCTATTTTAGCCAGCCCCAGCATTTT.

The chain couples TRBV30 to TRBJ2-2; the D gene is possibly TRBD2 (6 bases). The CDR3 has 16 amino acids. V lost 0 bases, J lost 4 bases, and 15 bases lay in between. Looked up from germline, CDR1 is GTSNPN and CDR2 is SVGIG (reference sequence). The CDR3 here is CAWSVVGRRGTGELFF. CDR3 nucleotide sequence: TGTGCCTGGAGTGTCGTGGGCCGGCGGGGCACCGGGGAGCTGTTTTTT.

This CDR3 is CASSSREGAGYTF. The CDR3 DNA is TGTGCCAGTAGCAGTCGTGAGGGCGCGGGCTACACCTTC. The genes are TRBV19 and TRBJ1-2; D is undetermined. Germline V gene sequence: CDR1 LNHDA, CDR2 SQIVND (reference sequence). The CDR3 consists of 13 residues. The V end was cut by 6 bases, the J end by 8 bases, with 16 bases between.

The chain has TRBV4-1 and TRBJ1-2; D uncertain. Trimming took 0 bases from V and 2 from J, leaving 13 bases between them. The V gene's germline CDR1 is MGHRA and CDR2 YSYEKL. The CDR3 is 16 amino acids. The CDR3 reads CASSQDPVGSNYGYTF. Here the CDR3 DNA reads TGCGCCAGCAGCCAAGACCCGGTGGGGTCGAACTATGGCTACACCTTC.

The rearrangement joins TRBV7-2 to TRBJ1-2; 9 bases fit TRBD1. The CDR3 contains 17 residues. The germline gives CDR1 SGHTA, CDR2 FQGNSA. V was pared by 0 bases and J by 6 bases, with 11 bases of the junction left unmatched. CDR3: CASSLARGRTGADGYTF. Written as DNA, the CDR3 is TGTGCCAGCAGCTTAGCGCGGGGGAGGACAGGGGCGGATGGCTACACCTTC. The full variable domain, its missing parts supplied by reference TRBV7-2 and TRBJ1-2, is GAGVSQSPSNKVTEKGKDVELRCDPISGHTALYWYRQSLGQGLEFLIYFQGNSAPDKSGLPSDRFSAERTGGSVSTLTIQRTQQEDSAVYLCASSLARGRTGADGYTFGSGTRLTVV.

J is TRBJ2-3 and V is TRBV5-1, with unresolved D. This CDR3 has 16 amino acids. Germline CDR1 and CDR2: SGHRS and YFSETQ. With 1 base removed from V and 3 bases from J, the gap between germline ends came to 15 bases. The CDR3 loop reads CASSLPLGLGTDTQYF. The CDR3, as DNA: TGCGCCAGCAGCTTGCCCCTAGGATTGGGTACAGATACGCAGTATTTT.

J is TRBJ2-1 and V is TRBV5-1; 7 bases are a match to TRBD1. The CDR3 covers 14 residues. Germline V lookup: CDR1 SGHRS, CDR2 YFSETQ. J gave up 6 bases and V 0 bases, and 3 bases lay outside the gene matches. Here the CDR3 DNA reads TGCGCCAGCAGCTTGGGGGGGACAGTCAATGAGCAGTTCTTC. This gives the protein CASSLGGTVNEQFF. Full variable domain (rest looked up from reference TRBV5-1 and TRBJ2-1): KAGVTQTPRYLIKTRGQQVTLSCSPISGHRSVSWYQQTPGQGLQFLFEYFSETQRNKGNFPGRFSGRQFSNSRSEMNVSTLELGDSALYLCASSLGGTVNEQFFGPGTRLTVL.

CDR3 loop: CASISGTGRMEPQHF. CDR3 coding DNA: TGTGCCAGTATTTCCGGGACAGGGAGAATGGAGCCCCAGCATTTT. This chain connects TRBV19 to TRBJ1-5; 9 nucleotides agree with TRBD1. The J segment lost 8 bases and the V segment lost 7 bases, leaving 12 bases of the junction unmatched. Germline V lookup: CDR1 LNHDA, CDR2 SQIVND (reference sequence). This CDR3 contains 15 residues.

The V gene is TRBV2, the J gene TRBJ1-1; 7 bases map to TRBD1. This CDR3 is built from 15 residues. V shed 6 bases, J shed 5 bases, and the junction held 12 bases outside the gene matches. Germline CDR1 reads SNHLY; CDR2 reads FYNNEI. Here the CDR3 reads CASRAGTARETEAFF. CDR3 bases: TGTGCCAGCAGGGCCGGGACAGCGCGGGAGACTGAAGCTTTCTTT.

This clone was counted only a few times. The chain couples TRBV5-1 to TRBJ1-6; 7 bases align to TRBD1. CDR3 size: 14 residues. CDR1 SGHRS and CDR2 YFSETQ come from the germline V gene. With V trimmed by 3 bases and J by 6 bases, 3 bases remained unmatched. The CDR3 DNA reads TGCGCCAGCAGCTGGGGGACAGCTAATTCACCCCTCCACTTT. It yields the protein CASSWGTANSPLHF.

The chain couples TRBV30 to TRBJ1-1; 7 nucleotides match TRBD1. CDR3 length: 15 amino acids. Trimming at V came to 2 bases and at J to 1 base, leaving 7 bases not matched to a gene. Germline loops: CDR1 GTSNPN, CDR2 SVGIG (reference sequence). The CDR3 reads CAWSIWTGWNTEAFF. CDR3 coding DNA: TGTGCCTGGAGTATCTGGACAGGCTGGAACACTGAAGCTTTCTTT.

This sequence joins TRBV18 and TRBJ2-1; TRBD2 matches at 11 bases. Looked up from germline, CDR1 is KGHSH and CDR2 is LQKENI. The CDR3 is made up of 16 amino acids. Trimming at V came to 0 bases and at J to 6 bases, leaving 4 bases not matched to a gene. For the CDR3, the DNA is TGTGCCAGCTCACCACCCCTAGCGGGAGGTACCAATGAGCAGTTCTTC. This encodes CASSPPLAGGTNEQFF.

This clone was observed once. This chain joins TRBV2 and TRBJ1-5; D is possibly TRBD1 (5 bases). Trimming stripped 6 bases from V and 4 bases from J, with 16 bases between. The CDR3 is made up of 15 amino acids. Germline-derived CDR1 and CDR2 are SNHLY and FYNNEI. The CDR3 DNA follows: TGTGCCAGCAGGGGGGTAGGGGCGAGTAATCAGCCCCAGCATTTT. Translating gives CASRGVGASNQPQHF.

The V gene is TRBV27, the J gene TRBJ1-1, with D unclear. CDR3 size: 14 residues. The germline V gene encodes CDR1 MNHEY and CDR2 SMNVEV (reference sequence). Trimming took 0 bases from V and 4 from J, leaving 9 bases between them. The CDR3 region is CASSLSWVVTEAFF. DNA of the CDR3: TGTGCCAGCAGTTTATCTTGGGTCGTCACTGAAGCTTTCTTT.

This rearrangement joins TRBV5-4 to TRBJ1-3; D is uncertain. Looked up from germline, CDR1 is SGHNT and CDR2 is YYREEE (reference sequence). With 4 bases removed from V and 0 bases from J, the gap between germline ends came to 8 bases. The CDR3 consists of 14 residues. CDR3 residues: CASSPDTSGNTIYF. The CDR3 nucleotides read TGTGCCAGCAGCCCCGACACCTCTGGAAACACCATATATTTT.

In the case of this clone: The same CDR3 is also encoded by other DNA sequences in this sample. The chain recombines TRBV19 with TRBJ1-4; perhaps TRBD1 as D (6 bases). CDR1 LNHDA and CDR2 SQIVND come from the germline V gene (reference sequence). Trimming shortened V by 3 bases and J by 3 bases, and 8 bases separated the two germline ends. The CDR3 loop spans 14 amino acids. CDR3 sequence (DNA): TGTGCCAGTAGTATCAGGGGACCTAATGAAAAACTGTTTTTT. This sequence encodes CASSIRGPNEKLFF.

The chain links TRBV7-8 to TRBJ2-7; 9 positions agree with TRBD1. This CDR3 is built from 16 residues. Germline CDR1 reads SGHVS; CDR2 reads FQNEAQ. V dropped 5 bases and J dropped 5; count of bases not matched to a gene: 13. The CDR3 region is CASSPGTGGAAHEQYF. CDR3 nucleotides: TGTGCCAGCAGCCCGGGAACAGGGGGCGCAGCCCACGAGCAGTACTTC.

The J gene is TRBJ1-6, the V gene TRBV21-1. TRBV21-1 is described as a pseudogene. The CDR3 extends over 15 amino acids. The CDR3 loop reads CASSKAPSYNSPLHF. The CDR3 DNA follows: TGTGCCAGCAGCAAAGCCCCCTCCTATAATTCACCCCTCCACTTT.

The chain combines TRBV14 with TRBJ1-3; D not resolved. V lost 3 bases, J lost 0 bases, and 6 bases lay in between. Germline V gene lookup returns CDR1 SGHDN and CDR2 FVKESK. The CDR3 is 14 amino acids. The CDR3 region is CASSHGNSGNTIYF. The CDR3 DNA is TGTGCCAGCAGCCATGGGAACTCTGGAAACACCATATATTTT.

This clone has only one observation. The chain joins TRBV5-1 to TRBJ2-6; D is perhaps TRBD2 (7 bases). CDR3 length: 15 residues. From germline, CDR1 is SGHRS and CDR2 YFSETQ. V dropped 4 bases and J dropped 0 bases, with 8 bases sitting between them. Here the CDR3 DNA reads TGCGCCAGCAGCCGGGGGGCCTCTGGGGCCAACGTCCTGACTTTC. It is translated as CASSRGASGANVLTF.

This chain links TRBV7-9 with TRBJ1-2; D is undetermined. V was shortened by 7 bases and J by 4 bases, with 13 bases between the two germline ends. Germline assignment: CDR1 SEHNR and CDR2 FQNEAQ (reference sequence). The CDR3 loop spans 13 amino acids. The CDR3 nucleotides are TGTGCCAGCACTCTTTGGGAGGGCTATGGCTACACCTTC. It codes for CASTLWEGYGYTF.

The chain carries TRBV27 and TRBJ1-4; a weak D match, TRBD1 (5 bases). The germline V gene encodes CDR1 MNHEY and CDR2 SMNVEV (reference sequence). The CDR3 sequence is 20 residues long. V was pared by 4 bases and J by 0 bases, with 24 bases between. The CDR3 loop reads CASSCQYDYKGRATNEKLFF. The CDR3 DNA follows: TGTGCCAGCAGTTGCCAGTATGACTACAAGGGCAGGGCAACTAATGAAAAACTGTTTTTT.

The V call is TRBV5-1, the J call TRBJ2-5; TRBD2 agrees at 10 bases. The CDR3 extends over 16 amino acids. Germline loops: CDR1 SGHRS, CDR2 YFSETQ. The trim removed 0 bases at V and 4 bases at J, leaving 6 bases unmatched. The CDR3 is CASSLEASGGGETQYF. In nucleotides, the CDR3 is TGCGCCAGCAGCTTGGAGGCTAGCGGGGGCGGAGAGACCCAGTACTTC.

The V and J genes are TRBV19 and TRBJ2-1; 14 bases match TRBD2. Germline CDR1 LNHDA, CDR2 SQIVND (reference sequence). This CDR3 is built from 16 residues. V was pared by 5 bases and J by 8 bases, with 8 bases of the junction left unmatched. CDR3 nucleotides: TGTGCCAGTAGTCCCTGGCGACTAGCGGGAGGGGATGAGCAGTTCTTC. It encodes CASSPWRLAGGDEQFF. Supplemented by reference TRBV19 and TRBJ2-1, the full variable domain reads DGGITQSPKYLFRKEGQNVTLSCEQNLNHDAMYWYRQDPGQGLRLIYYSQIVNDFQKGDIAEGYSVSREKKESFPLTVTSAQKNPTAFYLCASSPWRLAGGDEQFFGPGTRLTVL.

The sample holds one count of this clone. V and J are TRBV5-1 and TRBJ1-5; possible D gene TRBD1, 5 bases. V lost 3 bases and J 4 bases, leaving 14 bases between the germline ends. Germline V CDR1 and CDR2: SGHRS, YFSETQ. The CDR3 length is 15 residues. The CDR3 spells CASSSGTVPNQPQHF. Written as DNA, the CDR3 is TGCGCCAGCAGCTCCGGGACGGTACCTAATCAGCCCCAGCATTTT.

The gene calls are TRBV6-1 and TRBJ1-5; D gene unclear. With 4 bases removed from V and 3 bases from J, the gap between germline ends came to 13 bases. CDR1 and CDR2 from the germline V gene are MNHNS and SASEGT. CDR3 length equals 15 residues. The CDR3 bases are TGTGCCAGCAGTGTCTTCGGGCCCGACAATCAGCCCCAGCATTTT. Protein: CASSVFGPDNQPQHF.

The rearrangement links TRBV6-5 to TRBJ2-6; D gene ambiguous. The CDR3 is made up of 15 amino acids. Trimming shortened V by 6 bases and J by 6 bases, and 15 bases separated the two germline ends. The germline V gene has CDR1 MNHEY and CDR2 SVGAGI. In DNA, the CDR3 is TGTGCCAGCAGGCCCACTAACTGGGAGGCCAACGTCCTGACTTTC. Protein sequence: CASRPTNWEANVLTF.

The chain is built from TRBV4-1 and TRBJ2-2, with 7 nucleotides matching TRBD1. V was clipped by 3 bases and J by 5 bases; unmatched bases: 3. This CDR3 has 14 amino acids. Looked up from germline, CDR1 is MGHRA and CDR2 is YSYEKL. The CDR3 DNA follows: TGCGCCAGCAGCCAGGGGACAGTGACCGGGGAGCTGTTTTTT. Protein sequence: CASSQGTVTGELFF.

The rearrangement joins TRBV29-1 to TRBJ1-4, with 11 bases lining up with TRBD1. V dropped 6 bases and J dropped 8; count of bases not matched to a gene: 8. The CDR3 sequence is 14 residues long. CDR1 and CDR2 from the germline V gene are SQVTM and ANQGSEA. CDR3 loop: CSVLGTGGGEKLFF. The DNA of the CDR3 is TGCAGCGTCCTCGGGACAGGGGGGGGAGAAAAACTGTTTTTT.

V gene TRBV6-5 combines with J gene TRBJ1-4; D is uncertain. This CDR3 spans 14 amino acids. Trimming removed 6 bases at V and 0 bases at J, with 8 bases between. Germline-derived CDR1 and CDR2 are MNHEY and SVGAGI. DNA of the CDR3: TGTGCCAGCAGCAGACGTGCAACTAATGAAAAACTGTTTTTT. This codes for CASSRRATNEKLFF.

This clone occurred a few times. V gene TRBV19 combines with J gene TRBJ1-1, with D possibly being TRBD1 (5 bases). The V gene lost 4 bases and the J gene lost 4 bases, with 10 bases spanning the gap. The CDR3 sequence is 13 residues long. The germline V gene has CDR1 LNHDA and CDR2 SQIVND (reference sequence). The CDR3 is CASSRVQGTEAFF. CDR3 nucleotides: TGTGCCAGTAGTAGGGTGCAGGGCACTGAAGCTTTCTTT.